This TCR beta chain was observed in a study of cytomegalovirus exposure and HLA in healthy donors. 60 Vbeta and 13 Jbeta primers were used in PCR. Data came from immunoSEQ multiplex PCR; TCRdb stores just in-frame clones and leaves some out. The sample carries 90,000 to 110,000 clones, 12% to 15% recorded once. CDR1 is MDHEN and CDR2 is SYDVKM in the germline V gene. The CDR3 is 17 residues long. V gave up 4 bases and J gave up 1 base, with 16 bases separating them. The clonotype originates from a female donor in good health and CMV-seronegative. Material: PBMCs. The V gene is TRBV28, the J gene TRBJ1-4, with unresolved D. The DNA for the CDR3 is TGTGCCAGCAGTTGGTTGAGGGAGAGGGTAACTAATGAAAAACTGTTTTTT. It is translated as CASSWLRERVTNEKLFF.